These T cell receptor beta chains were read from a single sample in a study of blood T cells in healthy people across ages. From the 5' RACE reads, TCRdb called clonotypes with MiXCR, one entry per CDR3 protein. The top ten hold about 12% of the sample, which has 1 million to 1.2 million distinct CDR3 sequences, around two fifths seen once. Sequenced material: blood. These receptor sequences come from a man aged 18 to 30 in good health. Each CDR3 is given with its conserved first and last residue. Each record gives: V gene, D gene, J gene, clone size, CDR3 DNA, CDR3 protein. D genes are given only for firm matches. Not every row has a clone size; where given, it reads once, few, many or a size class.

V: TRBV20-1
D: NA
J: TRBJ1-2
size: few
DNA: TGCAGTGCTCGTCCCGATGGCTACACCTTC
CDR3: CSARPDGYTF

V: TRBV12-3/TRBV12-4
D: TRBD2
J: TRBJ2-7
size: NA
DNA: TGTGCCACAGCGTCATCCAGCGGGGGTTACAATGAGCAGTACTTC
CDR3: CATASSSGGYNEQYF

V: TRBV12-3/TRBV12-4
D: NA
J: TRBJ2-7
size: NA
DNA: TGTGCCAGCAGTCCCCCCCCTCAGTACAATGAGCAGTACTTC
CDR3: CASSPPPQYNEQYF

V: TRBV7-9
D: NA
J: TRBJ2-1
size: NA
DNA: TGTGCCAGCAGCCCCCGGGCCAGCTCCTCCTACAATGAGCAGTTCTTC
CDR3: CASSPRASSSYNEQFF

V: TRBV4-2
D: TRBD2
J: TRBJ2-5
size: few
DNA: TGTGCCAGCAGCCAAGGGACCGGGGGGACCCAAGAGACCCAGTACTTC
CDR3: CASSQGTGGTQETQYF

V: TRBV12-3/TRBV12-4
D: NA
J: TRBJ1-1
size: once
DNA: TGTGCCAGCATATTTCAGGGGAACACTGAAGCTTTCTTT
CDR3: CASIFQGNTEAFF

V: TRBV5-1
D: NA
J: TRBJ2-2
size: NA
DNA: TGCGCCAGCGGGCGACGGTTGAACACCGGGGAGCTGTTTTTT
CDR3: CASGRRLNTGELFF

V: TRBV15
D: NA
J: TRBJ1-4
size: few
DNA: TGTGCCACCAGCAGGAACCGGGACATGGGTGAAAAACTGTTTTTT
CDR3: CATSRNRDMGEKLFF

V: TRBV9
D: NA
J: TRBJ1-4
size: once
DNA: TGTGCCAGCAGCGGAGCTACAGGCGAAAAACTGTTTTTT
CDR3: CASSGATGEKLFF

V: TRBV20-1
D: NA
J: TRBJ1-5
size: NA
DNA: TGCAGTGCCCTCCGAGAGAGCAATCAGCCCCAGCATTTT
CDR3: CSALRESNQPQHF

V: TRBV20-1
D: TRBD1
J: TRBJ1-2
size: NA
DNA: TGCAGTGCTAGAGATTTCCGTAGACAGGGATATAACTATGGCTACACCTTC
CDR3: CSARDFRRQGYNYGYTF

V: TRBV27
D: TRBD2
J: TRBJ2-7
size: NA
DNA: TGTGCCAGCCGCTCTAAGGTGGGAGGGGTCTACGAGCAGTACTTC
CDR3: CASRSKVGGVYEQYF

V: TRBV4-2
D: TRBD2
J: TRBJ2-7
size: few
DNA: TGTGCCAGCAGCCCTCGACTAGCGGCGACCTCCTACAATGAGCAGTACTTC
CDR3: CASSPRLAATSYNEQYF

V: TRBV27
D: NA
J: TRBJ2-7
size: NA
DNA: TGTGCCAGCAGTTTATCAGGAGCGTTGGGTCTTTTGTACTTC
CDR3: CASSLSGALGLLYF

V: TRBV18
D: NA
J: TRBJ2-3
size: few
DNA: TGTGCCAGCTCACCATCGGGAGCAGATACGCAGTATTTT
CDR3: CASSPSGADTQYF

V: TRBV10-3
D: NA
J: TRBJ1-1
size: NA
DNA: TGTGCCATCAGTGATAGTGTTGAAGCCGAAGCTTTCTTT
CDR3: CAISDSVEAEAFF

V: TRBV29-1
D: NA
J: TRBJ2-3
size: few
DNA: TGCAGCGTTGGCGACCCACGACGAACAGATACGCAGTATTTT
CDR3: CSVGDPRRTDTQYF

V: TRBV21-1
D: NA
J: TRBJ2-1
size: once
DNA: NA
CDR3: CASSKVYSCGGAPFCNEQFF